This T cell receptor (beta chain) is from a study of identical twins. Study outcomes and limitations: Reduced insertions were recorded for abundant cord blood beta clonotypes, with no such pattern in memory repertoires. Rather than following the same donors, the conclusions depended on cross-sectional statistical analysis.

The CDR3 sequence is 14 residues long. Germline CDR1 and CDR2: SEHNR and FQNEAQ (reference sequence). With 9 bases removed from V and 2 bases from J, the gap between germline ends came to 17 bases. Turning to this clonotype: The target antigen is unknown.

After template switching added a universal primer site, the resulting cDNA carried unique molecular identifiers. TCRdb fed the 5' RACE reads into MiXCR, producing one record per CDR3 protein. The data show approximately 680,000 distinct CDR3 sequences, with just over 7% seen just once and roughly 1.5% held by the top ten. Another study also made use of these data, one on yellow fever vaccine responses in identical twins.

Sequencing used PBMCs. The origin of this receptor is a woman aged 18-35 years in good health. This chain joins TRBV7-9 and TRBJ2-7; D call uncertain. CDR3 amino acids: CARDPVEAAYEQYV. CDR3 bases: TGTGCCAGAGATCCCGTTGAGGCGGCCTACGAGCAGTACGTC.